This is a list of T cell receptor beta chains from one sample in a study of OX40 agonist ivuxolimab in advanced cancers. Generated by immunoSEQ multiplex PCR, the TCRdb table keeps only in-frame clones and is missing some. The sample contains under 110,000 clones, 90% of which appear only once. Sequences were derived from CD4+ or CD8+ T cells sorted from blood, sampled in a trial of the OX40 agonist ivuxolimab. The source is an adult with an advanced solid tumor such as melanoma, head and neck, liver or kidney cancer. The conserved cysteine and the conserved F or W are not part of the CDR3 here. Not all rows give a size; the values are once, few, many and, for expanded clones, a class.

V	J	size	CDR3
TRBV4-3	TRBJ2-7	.	ASSQETGSPYEQY
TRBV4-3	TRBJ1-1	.	ASSQDPHGMNTEAF
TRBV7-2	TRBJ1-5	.	ASSPQGRGGPQH
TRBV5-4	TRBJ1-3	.	ASSYTYSGNTIY
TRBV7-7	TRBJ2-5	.	ASSLGNPAETQY
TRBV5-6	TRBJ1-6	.	ASSLGQGTSPLH
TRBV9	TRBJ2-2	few	ASSVDSRNTGELF
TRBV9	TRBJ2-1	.	ASSVVAGGPNEQF
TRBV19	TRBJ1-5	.	ASSARQGVIGSNQPQH
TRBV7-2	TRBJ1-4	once	ASARPHGEKLF
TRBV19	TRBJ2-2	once	ASSIAGDRELF
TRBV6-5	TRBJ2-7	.	ASRKGQGSSYEQY
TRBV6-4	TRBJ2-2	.	ASSYRDTGELF
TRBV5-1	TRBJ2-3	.	ASSLGGRGTDTQY
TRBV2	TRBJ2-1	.	ASSEGPYNEQF
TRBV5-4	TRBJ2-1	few	ASSLASGGVNEQF
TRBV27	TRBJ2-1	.	ATSLAGVNEQF
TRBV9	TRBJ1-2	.	ASSGTAYGYT
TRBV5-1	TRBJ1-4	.	ASSGGAANEKLF
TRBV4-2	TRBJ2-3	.	ASSQDKGDTQY
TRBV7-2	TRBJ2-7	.	ASSPGGNSYEQY
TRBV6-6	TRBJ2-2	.	ASSYGGELF
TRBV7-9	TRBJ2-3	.	ASSSGTRNTDTQY
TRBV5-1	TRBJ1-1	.	ASSRVTDTEAF
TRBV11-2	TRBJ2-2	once	ASSNPGQGHGELF
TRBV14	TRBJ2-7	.	ASSPRDNSYEQY
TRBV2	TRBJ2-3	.	ASMRRFSTDTQY
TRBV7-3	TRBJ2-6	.	ASSTGPGANVLT
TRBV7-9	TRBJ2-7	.	ASGVGVTYEQY
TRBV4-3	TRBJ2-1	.	ASSQGTSEPYNEQF
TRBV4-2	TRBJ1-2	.	ASSQLSGQNYGYT
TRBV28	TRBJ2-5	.	ASSLMRLRETQY
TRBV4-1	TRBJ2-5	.	ASSREPGQQETQY
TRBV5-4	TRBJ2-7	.	ASSSRTGTYEQY
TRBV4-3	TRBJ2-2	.	ASSRGQGANGELF
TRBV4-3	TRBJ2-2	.	ASSQEFRVHGLGGSTGELF
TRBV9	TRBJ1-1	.	ASSFRGSFMNTEAF
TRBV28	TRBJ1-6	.	ASGQTVRLNNSPLH
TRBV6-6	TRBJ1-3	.	ASDRQGGNTIY
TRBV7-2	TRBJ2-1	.	ASSLEGQGYNEQF
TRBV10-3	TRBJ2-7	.	AISETGAYSYEQY
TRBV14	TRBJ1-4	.	ASSKGGQGWKLF
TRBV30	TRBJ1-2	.	AWSPTDSSSYGYT
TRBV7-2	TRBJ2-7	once	ASSPAYEQY
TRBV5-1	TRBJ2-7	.	ASSRDGYEQY
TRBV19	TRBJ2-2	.	ASSIYGGNTGELF
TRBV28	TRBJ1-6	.	ASSGRQGINSPLH
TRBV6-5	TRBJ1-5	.	ASSQGYREQPQH
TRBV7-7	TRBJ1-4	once	ASSLMGAANEKLF
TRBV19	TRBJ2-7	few	ASSRVRENYEQY
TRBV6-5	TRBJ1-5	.	ASRRDSNQPQH
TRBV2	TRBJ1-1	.	ASLSQGGLEAF
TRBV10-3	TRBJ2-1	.	AISESKADRSYNEQF
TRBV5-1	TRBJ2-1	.	ASRPSGGSSYNEQF